The clone carrying this T cell receptor beta chain occurred many times. As yet, its antigen is unknown. The data stem from a study of regulatory T cells in long-lasting Graves disease. Whole-study findings and limits: The study examined only peripheral blood, not thyroid tissue.

Building of the TCR beta libraries involved iRepertoire HTBI primers and Arm-PCR of CDR3 regions. TCRdb re-called the multiplex PCR reads through MiXCR, storing one row per CDR3 protein. The sample carries more than 300,000 distinct CDR3 sequences, about a sixth recorded once. V was shortened by 4 bases and J by 6 bases, with 16 bases between the two germline ends. Germline V gives CDR1 WSHSY, CDR2 SAAADI. CDR3 length: 15 amino acids. Regarding time point: newly diagnosed GD, antithyroid drugs for less than 3 months. PBMC RNA was the source of the TCR library. Around 9 milliliters of peripheral blood went into EDTA tubes.

The sequence came from a female donor with Graves disease. Sequences were derived from peripheral blood mononuclear cells (PBMCs), sampled at new diagnosis, from a patient treated with antithyroid drugs. This chain connects TRBV10-2 to TRBJ2-4; D remains ambiguous. For the CDR3, the DNA is TGCGCCAGCAGTGTATACGTGGGCCCGGGAAACATTCAGTACTTC. Protein product: CASSVYVGPGNIQYF.